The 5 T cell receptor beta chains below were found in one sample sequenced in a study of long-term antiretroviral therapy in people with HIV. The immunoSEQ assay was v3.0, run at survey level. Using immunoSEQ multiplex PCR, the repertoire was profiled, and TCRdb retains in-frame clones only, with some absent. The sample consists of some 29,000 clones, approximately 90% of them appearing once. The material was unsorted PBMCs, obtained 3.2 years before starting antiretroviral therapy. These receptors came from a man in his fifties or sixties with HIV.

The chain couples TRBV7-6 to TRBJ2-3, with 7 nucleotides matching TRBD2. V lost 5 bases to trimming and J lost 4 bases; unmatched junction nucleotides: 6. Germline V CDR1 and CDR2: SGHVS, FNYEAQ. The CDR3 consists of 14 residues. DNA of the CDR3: TGTGCCAGCAGCCCCCTCGCGGGAGCAGATACGCAGTATTTT. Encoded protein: CASSPLAGADTQYF. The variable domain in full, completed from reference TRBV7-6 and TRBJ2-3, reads GAGVSQSPRYKVTKRGQDVALRCDPISGHVSLYWYRQALGQGPEFLTYFNYEAQQDKSGLPNDRFSAERPEGSISTLTIQRTEQRDSAMYRCASSPLAGADTQYFGPGTRLTVL.

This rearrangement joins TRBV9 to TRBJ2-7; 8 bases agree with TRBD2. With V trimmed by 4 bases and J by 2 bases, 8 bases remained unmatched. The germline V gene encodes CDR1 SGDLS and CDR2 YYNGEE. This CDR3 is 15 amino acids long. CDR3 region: CASSSSGGLTYEQYF. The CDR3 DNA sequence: TGTGCCAGCAGCTCGAGCGGGGGCCTGACCTACGAGCAGTACTTC.

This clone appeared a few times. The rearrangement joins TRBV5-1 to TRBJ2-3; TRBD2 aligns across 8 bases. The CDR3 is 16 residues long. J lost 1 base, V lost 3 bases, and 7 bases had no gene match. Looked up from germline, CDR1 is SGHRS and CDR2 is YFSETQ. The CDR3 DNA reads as TGCGCCAGCAGCTCCGGGGGGGTGAAGGGCACAGATACGCAGTATTTT. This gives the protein CASSSGGVKGTDTQYF.

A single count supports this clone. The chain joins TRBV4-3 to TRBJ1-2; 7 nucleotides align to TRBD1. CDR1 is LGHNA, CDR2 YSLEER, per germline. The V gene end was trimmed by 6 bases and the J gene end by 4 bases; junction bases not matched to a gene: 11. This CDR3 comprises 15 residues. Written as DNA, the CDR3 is TGCGCCAGCAGACTATCTCGGACAGGACTCTATGGCTACACCTTC. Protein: CASRLSRTGLYGYTF.

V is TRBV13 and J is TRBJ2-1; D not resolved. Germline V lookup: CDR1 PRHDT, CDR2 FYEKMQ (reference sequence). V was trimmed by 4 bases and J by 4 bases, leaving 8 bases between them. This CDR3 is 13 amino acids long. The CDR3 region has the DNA TGTGCCAGCAGCTCTACAGATTACAATGAGCAGTTCTTC. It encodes CASSSTDYNEQFF.